These 31 T cell receptor beta chains were sequenced from one sample in a study of T cell responses to AZD1222 COVID-19 vaccine. TCRdb's table, derived via immunoSEQ multiplex PCR, lists solely in-frame clones and lacks some. The sample shows about 56,000 clones, around nine tenths of them seen only once. Sample: peripheral blood, taken 28 days after the second AZD1222 dose. The source of these receptors is an adult who received the AZD1222 COVID-19 vaccine.

The chain combines TRBV18 with TRBJ1-5; TRBD1 agrees at 9 bases. Germline loops: CDR1 KGHSH, CDR2 LQKENI. The CDR3 is 15 residues long. Losses at the gene ends were 4 bases for V and 1 base for J; bases not matched to a gene: 2. Here the CDR3 reads CASSLDRGSNQPQHF. The CDR3 DNA is TGTGCCAGCTCACTCGACAGGGGGAGCAATCAGCCCCAGCATTTT.

This chain uses TRBV7-6 with TRBJ2-2; 9 bases are shared with TRBD1. V gave up 2 bases and J gave up 6 bases; unmatched junction bases: 4. The CDR3 is made up of 15 amino acids. CDR1 is SGHVS and CDR2 is FNYEAQ in the germline V gene. The CDR3 region is CASSLRTGVAGELFF. CDR3 nucleotide sequence: TGTGCCAGCAGCTTAAGGACAGGGGTGGCCGGGGAGCTGTTTTTT. The whole variable domain, remainder taken from reference TRBV7-6 and TRBJ2-2, is GAGVSQSPRYKVTKRGQDVALRCDPISGHVSLYWYRQALGQGPEFLTYFNYEAQQDKSGLPNDRFSAERPEGSISTLTIQRTEQRDSAMYRCASSLRTGVAGELFFGEGSRLTVL.

The chain has TRBV7-3 and TRBJ1-1; a possible D gene is TRBD1 (6 bases). CDR3 length equals 15 residues. Trimming cost V 5 bases and J 0 bases, with 13 bases left between them. Germline V gene lookup returns CDR1 SGHTA and CDR2 FQGTGA. The CDR3 loop reads CASSTGQFVNTEAFF. CDR3 nucleotide sequence: TGTGCCAGCAGCACCGGACAGTTTGTGAACACTGAAGCTTTCTTT. The complete variable domain, with remaining parts taken from reference TRBV7-3 and TRBJ1-1, reads GAGVSQTPSNKVTEKGKYVELRCDPISGHTALYWYRQSLGQGPEFLIYFQGTGAADDSGLPNDRFFAVRPEGSVSTLKIQRTERGDSAVYLCASSTGQFVNTEAFFGQGTRLTVV.

The chain joins TRBV5-1 to TRBJ2-6; no definite D call. Germline V gene lookup returns CDR1 SGHRS and CDR2 YFSETQ. The CDR3 runs 15 residues. V lost 1 base, J lost 1 base, and 6 bases lay in between. The CDR3 is CASSLFSSGANVLTF. CDR3 in DNA: TGCGCCAGCAGCTTGTTTAGTTCTGGGGCCAACGTCCTGACTTTC.

V gene TRBV19 combines with J gene TRBJ1-3; no reliable D call. The CDR3 contains 14 residues. Trimming removed 2 bases at V and 0 bases at J, with 5 bases between. Per germline, CDR1 LNHDA and CDR2 SQIVND (reference sequence). CDR3: CASSISDSGNTIYF. The CDR3 DNA is TGTGCCAGTAGTATATCCGACTCTGGAAACACCATATATTTT.

V is TRBV5-1 and J is TRBJ2-1; TRBD1 matches 9 bases. This CDR3 is 15 amino acids long. Germline loops: CDR1 SGHRS, CDR2 YFSETQ. V trimming: 4 bases; J trimming: 6 bases; junction bases outside the gene matches: 8. CDR3: CASSALGQGGNEQFF. The DNA for the CDR3 is TGCGCCAGCAGCGCCCTGGGACAGGGTGGCAATGAGCAGTTCTTC.

The chain is built from TRBV28 and TRBJ2-1; D unresolved. CDR3 length: 12 amino acids. Per germline, CDR1 MDHEN and CDR2 SYDVKM. Deletions cut 1 base from V and 9 bases from J, with 7 bases between. The CDR3 DNA reads TGTGCCAGCAGTTTATTGATGCCTGAGCAGTTCTTC. The encoded protein is CASSLLMPEQFF.

The V and J genes are TRBV6-4 and TRBJ2-1, with 9 bases aligning to TRBD2. The CDR3 is 15 amino acids. CDR1 is MRHNA and CDR2 is SNTAGT in the germline V gene. V lost 5 bases to trimming and J lost 6 bases; unmatched junction nucleotides: 8. CDR3 sequence: CASSFSGSTPNEQFF. In nucleotides, the CDR3 is TGTGCCAGCAGTTTTAGCGGGAGTACTCCCAATGAGCAGTTCTTC.

The rearrangement uses TRBV9 and TRBJ2-5; 10 bases are a match to TRBD2. The germline V gene has CDR1 SGDLS and CDR2 YYNGEE. The CDR3 is 17 amino acids. V gave up 2 bases and J gave up 2 bases; unmatched junction bases: 9. Here the CDR3 DNA reads TGTGCCAGCAGCGTGGGAGGTAGCGGGGGGATTCAAGAGACCCAGTACTTC. Its translation: CASSVGGSGGIQETQYF.

The chain is built from TRBV7-2 and TRBJ2-3; D is undetermined. This CDR3 spans 12 amino acids. Per germline, CDR1 SGHTA and CDR2 FQGNSA. V shed 1 base and J shed 4 bases, with 3 bases lying between them. Here the CDR3 DNA reads TGTGCCAGCAGCTTAGTCCCAGATACGCAGTATTTT. Encoded protein: CASSLVPDTQYF.

This chain connects TRBV27 to TRBJ1-3; D remains ambiguous. V dropped 2 bases and J dropped 3 bases, with 11 bases sitting between them. Germline CDR1 reads MNHEY; CDR2 reads SMNVEV (reference sequence). The CDR3 runs to 15 residues. CDR3 sequence (DNA): TGTGCCAGCAGTTTAGGTTGGGGTGGTGGAAACACCATATATTTT. Translating it yields CASSLGWGGGNTIYF.

This CDR3 is CASSHDRGNSPLHF. DNA of the CDR3: TGTGCCAGCAGCCACGACAGGGGTAATTCACCCCTCCACTTT. The genes are TRBV2 and TRBJ1-6; 8 bases line up with TRBD1. Germline-derived CDR1 and CDR2 are SNHLY and FYNNEI. V was clipped by 6 bases and J by 6 bases; unmatched bases: 4. The CDR3 loop spans 14 amino acids.

The chain combines TRBV3-1 (or the pseudogene TRBV3-2) with TRBJ2-7; 8 bases are a match to TRBD1. The trim removed 0 bases at V and 6 bases at J, leaving 10 bases unmatched. The CDR3 spans 16 residues. Per the germline V gene, CDR1 is LGHDT and CDR2 is YNNKEL (reference sequence). This CDR3 reads CASSQERFRGPGEQYF. CDR3 in DNA: TGTGCCAGCAGCCAAGAGCGGTTCAGGGGGCCCGGCGAGCAGTACTTC.

The chain uses TRBV6-5 and TRBJ1-5; the D gene is possibly TRBD1 (5 bases). The CDR3 is 15 residues long. Germline assignment: CDR1 MNHEY and CDR2 SVGAGI. The V end lost 6 bases, the J end lost 2 bases, and 14 bases lay between the germline ends. The CDR3 protein is CASSGPGIGNQPQHF. CDR3 nucleotide sequence: TGTGCCAGCAGCGGCCCAGGGATCGGCAATCAGCCCCAGCATTTT.

This rearrangement joins TRBV12-3 or TRBV12-4 to TRBJ1-2; D is perhaps TRBD1 (6 bases). The CDR3 is 13 residues long. Trimming shortened V by 3 bases and J by 5 bases, and 10 bases separated the two germline ends. The CDR3 loop reads CASSLGAGYGYTF. CDR3 in DNA: TGTGCCAGCAGTTTGGGGGCCGGTTATGGCTACACCTTC.

This rearrangement joins TRBV6-6 to TRBJ2-3; D is undetermined. The V end was cut by 2 bases, the J end by 4 bases, with 7 bases between. The CDR3 extends over 13 amino acids. Germline V gene data show CDR1 as MNHNY and CDR2 as SVGAGI (reference sequence). The CDR3 loop reads CASSYIEADTQYF. The DNA of the CDR3 is TGTGCCAGCAGTTACATTGAAGCAGATACGCAGTATTTT.

There are a few counts of this clone. CDR3 protein: CASSQEGRDRHSYEQYF. DNA for the CDR3: TGTGCCAGCAGCCAAGAAGGAAGGGACAGGCACTCCTACGAGCAGTACTTC. The chain uses TRBV4-2 and TRBJ2-7, with TRBD1 matching 8 bases. Germline-derived CDR1 and CDR2 are LGHNA and YNFKEQ. Trimming at V came to 0 bases and at J to 0 bases, leaving 7 bases not matched to a gene. The CDR3 has 17 residues.

The chain combines TRBV28 with TRBJ2-4; a weak D match, TRBD2 (7 bases). Trimming removed 7 bases from V and 12 bases from J, with 22 bases in between. CDR3 length: 14 amino acids. The germline gives CDR1 MDHEN, CDR2 SYDVKM. The CDR3 loop reads CASTAWGGSRGQYF. DNA for the CDR3: TGTGCCAGCACCGCATGGGGGGGAAGCAGGGGTCAGTACTTC.

There are a few counts of this clone. The rearrangement links TRBV19 to TRBJ1-2; D perhaps matches TRBD1 (5 bases). The CDR3 is 15 residues long. CDR1 LNHDA and CDR2 SQIVND come from the germline V gene (reference sequence). The germline V and J ends were trimmed by 1 base and 5 bases, with 14 bases remaining between them. DNA for the CDR3: TGTGCCAGTAGTATAGTATCCGCAGGGAAGTATGGCTACACCTTC. Translation gives CASSIVSAGKYGYTF.

This sequence joins TRBV19 and TRBJ1-3; D is ambiguous. The germline CDR1 and CDR2 sequences are LNHDA and SQIVND (reference sequence). The CDR3 length is 14 residues. Trimming took off 4 bases at V and 2 bases at J, with 9 bases between the two ends. CDR3 DNA: TGTGCCAGTAGTACTCAGAACCCTGGAAACACCATATATTTT. This translates into CASSTQNPGNTIYF.

The rearrangement uses TRBV7-3 and TRBJ1-2, with TRBD1 as a possible D gene (5 bases). This CDR3 has 17 residues. Germline CDR1 and CDR2: SGHTA and FQGTGA. Trimming cost V 4 bases and J 8 bases, with 26 bases left between them. The CDR3 bases are TGTGCCAGCAGCTCCAACCCCAATCCCCCAGGGACTAAGGGCTACACCTTC. Translation: CASSSNPNPPGTKGYTF.

The rearrangement links TRBV5-1 to TRBJ2-5; no definite D call. CDR3 length: 12 residues. Germline V gene lookup returns CDR1 SGHRS and CDR2 YFSETQ. The V and J ends lost 2 bases and 5 bases respectively, with 7 bases between them. The CDR3 nucleotides are TGCGCCAGCAGCTTTAATGGGGAGACCCAGTACTTC. This sequence encodes CASSFNGETQYF.

The chain combines TRBV10-3 with TRBJ2-6; TRBD2 matches at 7 bases. The CDR3 length is 17 residues. Unmatched junction bases numbered 13, after V lost 7 bases and J lost 4 bases. Per the germline V gene, CDR1 is ENHRY and CDR2 is SYGVKD. CDR3 nucleotides: TGTGCCATCACCTCGGGGTTGCCGGGAGGAGGGGCCAACGTCCTGACTTTC. This gives the protein CAITSGLPGGGANVLTF.

CDR3 residues: CASKQGAGETQYF. DNA of the CDR3: TGTGCCAGCAAACAGGGGGCGGGGGAGACCCAGTACTTC. J is TRBJ2-5 and V is TRBV27; 9 nucleotides match TRBD1. The CDR3 extends over 13 amino acids. The junction had 5 bases not matched to a gene; V was cut back by 7 bases and J by 5 bases. Germline V lookup: CDR1 MNHEY, CDR2 SMNVEV (reference sequence).

The chain has TRBV9 and TRBJ2-7; maybe TRBD2 (7 bases). The CDR3 is 15 residues long. Germline CDR1 and CDR2: SGDLS and YYNGEE. V dropped 4 bases and J dropped 4 bases, with 18 bases sitting between them. The CDR3 is CASSSGTLTLYEQYF. The CDR3, as DNA: TGTGCCAGCAGCAGCGGGACACTGACTTTGTACGAGCAGTACTTC. Full variable domain (rest looked up from reference TRBV9 and TRBJ2-7): DSGVTQTPKHLITATGQRVTLRCSPRSGDLSVYWYQQSLDQGLQFLIQYYNGEERAKGNILERFSAQQFPDLHSELNLSSLELGDSALYFCASSSGTLTLYEQYFGPGTRLTVT.

The rearrangement links TRBV27 to TRBJ1-2; D is undetermined. V lost 8 bases, J lost 4 bases, and 8 bases lay in between. In germline, CDR1 is MNHEY, CDR2 SMNVEV (reference sequence). The CDR3 is made up of 11 amino acids. This chain's CDR3 is CASGPSYGYTF. The CDR3 DNA is TGTGCCAGCGGCCCCTCCTATGGCTACACCTTC.

There are a few counts of this clone. The chain carries TRBV5-1 and TRBJ2-7; TRBD1 matches 10 bases. The CDR3 has 15 amino acids. V lost 4 bases, J lost 0 bases, and 4 bases stayed unmatched. From germline, CDR1 is SGHRS and CDR2 YFSETQ. Here the CDR3 reads CASSMDRGASYEQYF. The CDR3 nucleotides read TGCGCCAGCAGCATGGACAGGGGGGCCTCCTACGAGCAGTACTTC.

The V and J genes are TRBV28 and TRBJ1-2; TRBD1 is a possible D gene (6 bases). Trimming shortened V by 3 bases and J by 5 bases, and 13 bases separated the two germline ends. The CDR3 is 14 residues long. The germline V gene has CDR1 MDHEN and CDR2 SYDVKM. The CDR3 nucleotides read TGTGCCAGCAGTTTCAACAGGGCCTCGTATGGCTACACCTTC. This codes for CASSFNRASYGYTF.

This clone has a single count. Written as DNA, the CDR3 is TGTGCCAGCATCAGGACCGGGAATTCACCCCTCCACTTT. This sequence encodes CASIRTGNSPLHF. This chain connects TRBV6-5 to TRBJ1-6, with D unresolved. The germline V gene encodes CDR1 MNHEY and CDR2 SVGAGI. Trimming cost V 7 bases and J 7 bases, with 11 bases left between them. There are 13 residues in the CDR3.

The chain uses TRBV28 and TRBJ1-6; 8 positions agree with TRBD1. The CDR3 has 17 amino acids. J lost 9 bases, V lost 5 bases, and 15 bases had no gene match. Germline loops: CDR1 MDHEN, CDR2 SYDVKM. Written as DNA, the CDR3 is TGTGCCAGCAGTCGGTCGGGGACAGGTCTCCATGGTTCACCCCTCCACTTT. Translation: CASSRSGTGLHGSPLHF.

The V call is TRBV7-9, the J call TRBJ2-1; possibly TRBD2 for D (5 bases). Germline V gene data show CDR1 as SEHNR and CDR2 as FQNEAQ (reference sequence). Trimming removed 2 bases from V and 2 bases from J, with 10 bases in between. The CDR3 length is 15 residues. The CDR3 protein is CASSLSSGTYNEQFF. The CDR3 nucleotides are TGTGCCAGCAGCTTATCCTCGGGAACCTACAATGAGCAGTTCTTC.